Listed below are T cell receptor beta chains from one sample, sequenced in a study of identical twins. From the 5' RACE reads, TCRdb called clonotypes with MiXCR, one entry per CDR3 protein. The sample yields just over 450,000 distinct CDR3 sequences, 13% to 15% seen once. The same sample was also used in a study of yellow fever vaccine responses in identical twins.

The specimen was CD4+ T cells sorted from blood. The receptors come from a woman younger than 30 in good health. Both conserved end residues are part of each CDR3. The D gene is left open where the match is weak. The size entry is marked missing in some rows and otherwise reads once, few, many or a size class.

V,size,D,J,length,CDR3,DNA
TRBV29-1,few,TRBD2,TRBJ2-3,18,CSVEGSAGRDKSTDTQYF,TGCAGCGTTGAAGGGTCAGCGGGGAGAGATAAGAGCACAGATACGCAGTATTTT
TRBV30,few,TRBD1,TRBJ2-1,14,CAWELRGQYNEQFF,TGTGCCTGGGAACTTAGGGGACAGTACAATGAGCAGTTCTTC
TRBV7-9,few,TRBD1,TRBJ1-2,12,CASSRQGHGYTF,TGTGCCAGCAGCCGACAGGGGCACGGCTACACCTTC
TRBV5-1,few,TRBD1,TRBJ2-7,13,CASARTGNYEQYF,TGCGCCAGCGCAAGGACAGGGAACTACGAGCAGTACTTC
TRBV20-1,-,-,TRBJ1-5,16,CSAREYGGLADQPQHF,TGCAGTGCTAGAGAATACGGGGGGCTAGCGGATCAGCCCCAGCATTTT
TRBV20-1,-,-,TRBJ2-5,10,CSAAPETQYF,TGCAGTGCTGCTCCCGAGACCCAGTACTTC
TRBV10-2,-,TRBD1,TRBJ2-1,17,CASSEPAGTGSYNEQFF,TGCGCCAGCAGTGAACCCGCCGGGACAGGATCCTACAATGAGCAGTTCTTC
TRBV4-1,-,TRBD2,TRBJ2-1,22,CASSRRWGTSGSRGITSNEQFF,TGCGCCAGCAGCCGAAGATGGGGGACTAGCGGGAGTCGAGGGATTACTTCCAATGAGCAGTTCTTC
TRBV7-2,-,-,TRBJ1-2,13,CASRGSAGWGYTF,TGTGCCAGCAGAGGCTCGGCGGGCTGGGGCTACACCTTC
TRBV10-3,-,-,TRBJ2-3,15,CAISESGDSTDTQYF,TGTGCCATCAGTGAGTCAGGGGATTCCACAGATACGCAGTATTTT
TRBV28,-,TRBD2,TRBJ2-3,17,CASSLQGGRALTDTQYF,TGTGCCAGCAGTTTACAGGGCGGGAGGGCCCTCACAGATACGCAGTATTTT
TRBV7-8,-,-,TRBJ1-6,15,CASSARGREGSPLHF,TGTGCCAGCAGCGCGAGGGGCAGGGAAGGGTCACCCCTCCACTTT
TRBV20-1,-,-,TRBJ2-7,15,CSARPPNSDVYEQYF,TGCAGTGCTAGGCCTCCTAACTCCGATGTCTACGAGCAGTACTTC
TRBV5-1,many,TRBD1,TRBJ2-1,18,CASSLVLTGYGSYNEQFF,TGCGCCAGCAGCTTGGTGCTGACAGGGTACGGTTCCTACAATGAGCAGTTCTTC
TRBV29-1,few,TRBD2,TRBJ2-5,15,CSVPSASGRGETQYF,TGCAGCGTCCCTTCGGCTAGCGGGAGAGGTGAGACCCAGTACTTC
TRBV10-3,-,TRBD2,TRBJ2-5,14,CAISAVSGGETQYF,TGTGCCATCAGTGCTGTGTCGGGGGGAGAGACCCAGTACTTC
TRBV4-1,-,-,TRBJ2-3,16,CASSQDPGASTDTQYF,TGCGCCAGCAGCCAAGACCCGGGCGCCTCCACAGATACGCAGTATTTT
TRBV5-1,-,TRBD1,TRBJ2-1,13,CASSKDRGREQFF,TGCGCCAGCAGCAAAGACAGGGGGCGCGAGCAGTTCTTC
TRBV11-2,-,-,TRBJ2-1,17,CASSTRRQASSYNEQFF,TGTGCCAGCAGCACGCGACGACAGGCGAGCTCCTACAATGAGCAGTTCTTC
TRBV9,few,-,TRBJ1-1,15,CASSVALGYNTEAFF,TGTGCCAGCAGCGTAGCTCTGGGGTATAACACTGAAGCTTTCTTT
TRBV7-8,few,TRBD2,TRBJ2-3,15,CASSQLAGLTHTQYF,TGTGCCAGCAGCCAGCTAGCGGGACTCACCCATACGCAGTATTTT
TRBV7-3,few,-,TRBJ2-3,14,CASRWGGAGDTQYF,TGTGCCAGCAGATGGGGGGGGGCCGGTGATACGCAGTATTTT
TRBV5-1,-,TRBD1,TRBJ1-4,16,CASSLGRGATNEKLFF,TGCGCCAGCAGCTTGGGCAGGGGGGCAACTAATGAAAAACTGTTTTTT
TRBV5-1,-,TRBD2,TRBJ2-7,16,CASSTSGGPSSYEQYF,TGCGCCAGCTCGACTAGCGGGGGGCCGAGCTCCTACGAGCAGTACTTC
TRBV9,few,-,TRBJ1-1,15,CASSVGMVSNTEAFF,TGTGCCAGCAGCGTAGGTATGGTCTCGAACACTGAAGCTTTCTTT
TRBV27,few,TRBD1,TRBJ2-7,16,CASSGGQGAYSYEQYF,TGTGCCAGCAGTGGCGGACAGGGGGCCTACTCCTACGAGCAGTACTTC
TRBV11-2,-,-,TRBJ2-5,16,CASSLLGFAQKETQYF,TGTGCCAGCAGCTTACTGGGGTTCGCCCAAAAAGAGACCCAGTACTTC
TRBV12-5,-,-,TRBJ2-5,12,CASAGGSETQYF,TGTGCTAGTGCTGGGGGGTCGGAGACCCAGTACTTC
TRBV5-1,few,-,TRBJ2-2,15,CASSLYLGNTGELFF,TGCGCCAGCAGCTTATACTTAGGGAACACCGGGGAGCTGTTTTTT
TRBV25-1,few,TRBD2,TRBJ2-2,16,CASSEYSGLASGELFF,TGTGCCAGCAGTGAATATTCGGGACTAGCAAGCGGGGAGCTGTTTTTT
TRBV4-1,-,-,TRBJ2-7,15,CASSQGTGRSYEQYF,TGCGCCAGCAGCCAAGGTACAGGGAGGTCCTACGAGCAGTACTTC
TRBV6-2/TRBV6-3,few,TRBD1,TRBJ2-7,15,CASSVSTGATYEQYF,TGTGCCAGCAGCGTGAGCACAGGGGCTACCTACGAGCAGTACTTC
TRBV6-5,many,-,TRBJ1-4,13,CASSFEGGEKLFF,TGTGCCAGCAGTTTCGAAGGGGGGGAAAAACTGTTTTTT
TRBV27,few,TRBD1,TRBJ2-1,14,CASTTGAGGHEQFF,TGTGCCAGCACCACGGGCGCAGGGGGCCATGAGCAGTTCTTC
TRBV12-3/TRBV12-4,-,TRBD1,TRBJ2-3,16,CASSLGDRASADTQYF,TGTGCCAGCAGCCTAGGGGACAGGGCTAGCGCAGATACGCAGTATTTT
TRBV4-3,-,TRBD2,TRBJ2-7,17,CASSQAGTSGITYEQYF,TGCGCCAGCAGCCAAGCCGGGACTAGCGGGATTACCTACGAGCAGTACTTC
TRBV12-3/TRBV12-4,-,TRBD1,TRBJ2-7,16,CASRSLRDRGSGEQYF,TGTGCCAGCAGATCCTTGAGGGACAGGGGGTCGGGGGAGCAGTACTTC
TRBV6-5,-,-,TRBJ1-1,16,CASSYASGYMSTEAFF,TGTGCCAGCAGTTATGCCAGCGGTTATATGAGCACTGAAGCTTTCTTT
TRBV5-6,few,-,TRBJ2-5,14,CASSLWGQQETQYF,TGTGCCAGCAGCTTGTGGGGGCAGCAAGAGACCCAGTACTTC
TRBV5-6,few,TRBD1,TRBJ2-2,17,CASSSDRALANTGELFF,TGTGCCAGCAGCTCTGACAGGGCCCTCGCGAACACCGGGGAGCTGTTTTTT
TRBV5-1,-,-,TRBJ1-6,13,CASSLGTNSPLHF,TGCGCCAGCAGCTTGGGGACTAATTCACCCCTCCACTTT
TRBV7-8,few,-,TRBJ2-7,14,CASSLNRDSYEQYF,TGTGCCAGCAGCTTAAACAGGGATTCCTACGAGCAGTACTTC
TRBV11-2,few,-,TRBJ2-5,15,CASSLQLGSRETQYF,TGTGCCAGCAGCTTACAGCTCGGGTCTAGAGAGACCCAGTACTTC
TRBV7-2,-,-,TRBJ1-5,13,CASSPRTGQPQHF,TGTGCCAGCAGCCCGCGGACGGGTCAGCCCCAGCATTTT
TRBV5-1,few,TRBD1,TRBJ1-2,14,CASSFQGVYYGYTF,TGCGCCAGCAGCTTCCAGGGGGTTTACTATGGCTACACCTTC
TRBV10-1,-,-,TRBJ2-1,13,CASSHKPGNEQFF,TGCGCCAGCAGCCACAAGCCCGGCAATGAGCAGTTCTTC
TRBV5-5,few,TRBD2,TRBJ2-1,12,CASSLVGLAEFF,TGTGCCAGCAGCTTGGTGGGACTAGCGGAGTTCTTC
TRBV4-3,few,-,TRBJ1-1,15,CASSKGTGAVTEAFF,TGCGCCAGCAGCAAGGGTACGGGGGCGGTCACTGAAGCTTTCTTT